One and the same sample provided the 24 T cell receptor beta chains below, sequenced in a study of blood T cells in healthy people across ages. A second PCR, run for about 7 to 11 cycles, used a sample-barcoded 5' primer plus a J-beta primer mix. MiXCR, run by TCRdb on the 5' RACE reads, gives a single entry per CDR3 protein. This sample has about 800,000 distinct CDR3 sequences; just under 25% occur once, and the top ten carry roughly 3.5%. A further study also used this sample, focusing on T cells of mothers and their children.

The sample comprised blood. These receptors were obtained from a boy between 10 and 17 years old in good health.

CDR3 loop: CASSRDYGYTF. CDR3 DNA: TGTGCCAGCAGCCGCGACTATGGCTACACCTTC. V gene TRBV25-1 combines with J gene TRBJ1-2, with D uncertain. Trimming shortened V by 6 bases and J by 3 bases, and 5 bases separated the two germline ends. This CDR3 has 11 amino acids. Germline loops: CDR1 MGHDK, CDR2 SYGVNS.

This clonotype showed up just a few times. The chain uses TRBV12-3 or TRBV12-4 and TRBJ2-5, with D hard to call. The DNA matches TRBJ2-1 better at its end, which makes the J call doubtful. The CDR3 totals 16 residues. Written as DNA, the CDR3 is TGTGCCAGCAGTGACCCCCGACCCGAAACCAACAATGAGCAGTTCTTC. Protein: CASSDPRPETNNEQFF.

This clonotype turned up a few times. This chain connects TRBV7-2 to TRBJ2-5; unclear D gene. The J call may not be correct, given that the DNA end is closer to TRBJ2-7. The V gene's germline CDR1 is SGHTA and CDR2 FQGNSA. There are 14 residues in the CDR3. This CDR3 reads CASSLMQVGIEQYF. The CDR3 region has the DNA TGTGCCAGCAGCTTAATGCAGGTGGGAATCGAGCAGTACTTC.

This clonotype was counted ten times or more. The CDR3 bases are TGTGCCAGCAGTTCCCAATCCCCAGGGACGGAGACTCAGTACTTC. Its protein product is CASSSQSPGTETQYF. The chain employs TRBV28 and TRBJ2-1; D may match TRBD1 or TRBD2 (5 bases each). The end of the DNA aligns better with TRBJ2-4, so the J call may be wrong. The CDR3 is 15 amino acids. CDR1 is MDHEN, CDR2 SYDVKM, per germline.

The CDR3 loop is CASSLSFQLTYYGYTF. DNA of the CDR3: TGTGCCAGCAGCTTATCTTTCCAGCTGACTTACTATGGCTACACCTTC. The chain combines TRBV7-9 with TRBJ1-2; D gene unclear. V was pared by 2 bases and J by 3 bases, with 16 bases between. Per germline, CDR1 SEHNR and CDR2 FQNEAQ (reference sequence). The CDR3 runs 16 residues.

This clonotype was found a few times. The chain combines TRBV20-1 with TRBJ2-3; D gene unclear. Deletions cut 7 bases from V and 4 bases from J, with 9 bases between. This CDR3 region has 11 residues. CDR1 and CDR2 from the germline V gene are DFQATT and SNEGSKA (reference sequence). The CDR3 nucleotides are TGCAGTGGAAGATTCTCAGATACGCAGTATTTT. Translation: CSGRFSDTQYF.

The rearrangement uses TRBV20-1 and TRBJ2-7, with D hard to call. The CDR3 has 14 residues. CDR1 and CDR2 from the germline V gene are DFQATT and SNEGSKA (reference sequence). V lost 0 bases and J lost 6, with 15 bases in between. CDR3 DNA: TGCAGTGCTAGAGATAGTAAAGACCTAACCGAGCAGTACTTC. Encoded protein: CSARDSKDLTEQYF.

The gene calls are TRBV14 and TRBJ2-5; 11 nucleotides align to TRBD2. The tail of the sequence fits TRBJ2-1 better, so the J call may be wrong. CDR1 is SGHDN, CDR2 FVKESK, per germline. The CDR3 covers 18 residues. For the CDR3, the DNA is TGTGCCAGCAGCCAAGGGGAAACTAGCGGGAGATTCAACAATGAGCAGTTCTTC. It translates to CASSQGETSGRFNNEQFF.

This clonotype was counted a few times. V usage is TRBV29-1 and J usage is TRBJ2-4; 9 positions match TRBD1. Germline CDR1 SQVTM, CDR2 ANQGSEA. The CDR3 covers 14 residues. Germline trimming cut 5 bases from V and 6 bases from J; bases unmatched to any gene: 8. CDR3 in amino acids: CSVSPGQGLNIQYF. For the CDR3, the DNA is TGCAGCGTTAGTCCAGGACAGGGGCTAAACATTCAGTACTTC.

As for this clonotype: Mismatch with germline at one junction end may stem from a read error. The genes are TRBV7-2 and TRBJ2-4, with 10 bases aligning to TRBD1. CDR3 length equals 15 residues. Per the germline V gene, CDR1 is SGHTA and CDR2 is FQGNSA. The CDR3 region is CASTLRGTGEDIQYF. CDR3 nucleotides: TGTGCCAGCACCCTTAGGGGGACAGGGGAGGACATCCAGTACTTC.

CDR3 bases: TGTGCCAGCAGCCTTTCAAATGGGACTACGAATGAGCAGTTCTTC. It codes for CASSLSNGTTNEQFF. The chain employs TRBV3-1 and TRBJ2-5; 7 bases match TRBD2. The closer fit of TRBJ2-1 to the DNA end suggests the J call may be wrong. CDR3 length equals 15 residues. Germline CDR1 reads LGHDT; CDR2 reads YNNKEL (reference sequence).

V and J are TRBV20-1 and TRBJ1-4, with unresolved D. Germline assignment: CDR1 DFQATT and CDR2 SNEGSKA (reference sequence). This CDR3 is built from 10 residues. The ends were cut back, 8 bases at V and 7 bases at J, with 8 bases in the middle. CDR3 residues: CSPDGEKLFF. CDR3 in DNA: TGCAGTCCTGATGGTGAAAAACTGTTTTTT.

The chain links TRBV14 to TRBJ1-6; D gene ambiguous. Germline loops: CDR1 SGHDN, CDR2 FVKESK. This CDR3 spans 17 amino acids. V lost 3 bases and J 1 base, leaving 13 bases between the germline ends. CDR3 amino acids: CASSHPQRGSYNSPLHF. The CDR3 nucleotides are TGTGCCAGCAGCCATCCCCAGCGCGGTTCCTATAATTCACCCCTCCACTTT.

The chain is built from TRBV14 and TRBJ1-2, with 8 bases identical to TRBD1. CDR1 and CDR2 from the germline V gene are SGHDN and FVKESK. The CDR3 covers 14 residues. V lost 6 bases and J lost 7; bases outside the gene matches: 10. Written as DNA, the CDR3 is TGTGCCAGCAGGGACTCCGGGACAGGTTTTGGCTACACCTTC. The encoded protein is CASRDSGTGFGYTF. The variable domain in full, completed from reference TRBV14 and TRBJ1-2, reads EAGVTQFPSHSVIEKGQTVTLRCDPISGHDNLYWYRRVMGKEIKFLLHFVKESKQDESGMPNNRFLAERTGGTYSTLKVQPAELEDSGVYFCASRDSGTGFGYTFGSGTRLTVV.

V is TRBV7-2 and J is TRBJ2-3, with D perhaps TRBD2 (6 bases). Deletions cut 1 base from V and 2 bases from J, with 13 bases between. The CDR3 totals 16 residues. Germline V gene data show CDR1 as SGHTA and CDR2 as FQGNSA. The DNA of the CDR3 is TGTGCCAGCAGCTTAGTAACGGGGGTTTTCACAGATACGCAGTATTTT. This codes for CASSLVTGVFTDTQYF.

The genes are TRBV12-3 or TRBV12-4 and TRBJ2-7; the D gene could be TRBD1 or TRBD2 (5 bases each). The germline V and J ends were trimmed by 7 bases and 7 bases, with 26 bases remaining between them. The CDR3 is 16 residues long. As DNA, the CDR3 is TGTGCCAGCATTCTGCAGGCCGGGACGGCACAAGGAGAGCAGTACTTC. Protein: CASILQAGTAQGEQYF.

The table lists this clonotype with a few counts. A much bigger clone sits one base away, suggesting this may be a read error. CDR3 nucleotide sequence: TGCAGTGCTAGGGTAACGGGAGGCTTAGAGACCCAGTACTTC. Protein product: CSARVTGGLETQYF. The chain recombines TRBV20-1 with TRBJ2-5, with TRBD2 identical over 7 bases. The CDR3 runs 14 residues. Trimming cost V 3 bases and J 4 bases; bases outside gene matches: 8. The germline V gene encodes CDR1 DFQATT and CDR2 SNEGSKA (reference sequence).

In this sample, this clonotype turned up a few times. The rearrangement joins TRBV5-1 to TRBJ2-5; possible D gene TRBD1, 6 bases. This CDR3 is 13 amino acids long. From germline, CDR1 is SGHRS and CDR2 YFSETQ. The V end lost 4 bases, the J end lost 5 bases, and 12 bases lay between the germline ends. The CDR3 loop reads CASSQQGMETQYF. The CDR3 DNA reads as TGCGCCAGCAGCCAACAGGGTATGGAGACCCAGTACTTC.

This clonotype was counted only a few times. The chain carries TRBV28 and TRBJ2-4; D may be TRBD1 or TRBD2 (6 bases each). V lost 5 bases and J lost 9, with 23 bases in between. Germline V gives CDR1 MDHEN, CDR2 SYDVKM. The CDR3 has 16 amino acids. The CDR3 loop is CASSPPGGGLGSIQYF. The CDR3 nucleotides read TGTGCCAGCAGTCCGCCCGGTGGGGGGCTGGGAAGCATTCAGTACTTC.

This chain uses TRBV27 with TRBJ2-7; D is perhaps TRBD1 or TRBD2 (5 bases each). Germline V lookup: CDR1 MNHEY, CDR2 SMNVEV (reference sequence). V lost 6 bases to trimming and J lost 2 bases, with 17 bases between them. CDR3 length: 15 residues. The CDR3 reads CASSSPPGPPYEQYF. CDR3 in DNA: TGTGCCAGCAGCTCTCCTCCGGGGCCCCCCTACGAGCAGTACTTC.

The chain is built from TRBV4-3 and TRBJ2-7; maybe TRBD2 (5 bases). CDR1 and CDR2 (germline): LGHNA, YSLEER. The CDR3 sequence is 18 residues long. Trimming pared 0 bases from V and 2 bases from J, leaving 20 bases between. The CDR3 sequence is CASSQDNRWEYLPYEQYF. In DNA form, the CDR3 reads TGCGCCAGCAGCCAAGATAACCGTTGGGAGTACCTCCCCTACGAGCAGTACTTC.

This clonotype was counted a few times. The chain is built from TRBV28 and TRBJ1-1; D perhaps matches TRBD1 (5 bases). Trimming stripped 4 bases from V and 2 bases from J, with 14 bases between. Germline lookup yields CDR1 MDHEN and CDR2 SYDVKM. The CDR3 is 15 residues long. The CDR3 region is CASSSATGLNTEAFF. DNA for the CDR3: TGTGCCAGCAGTTCCGCCACGGGGCTTAACACTGAAGCTTTCTTT.

A few counts support this clonotype. The chain joins TRBV7-2 to TRBJ2-5; D remains ambiguous. The assigned J gene may be wrong: the sequence end matches TRBJ2-1 better. CDR1 is SGHTA and CDR2 is FQGNSA in the germline V gene. CDR3 size: 14 residues. The CDR3 here is CASSLVARSDEQFF. Here the CDR3 DNA reads TGTGCCAGCAGCTTAGTAGCCAGAAGCGATGAGCAGTTCTTC.

This clonotype was counted between two and nine times. CDR3 protein: CASSPSGGFPANVLTF. In DNA form, the CDR3 reads TGTGCCAGCAGTCCATCGGGAGGGTTTCCGGCCAACGTCCTGACTTTC. The rearrangement joins TRBV27 to TRBJ2-6; 8 nucleotides match TRBD2. J lost 6 bases, V lost 5 bases, and 9 bases had no gene match. Germline V CDR1 and CDR2: MNHEY, SMNVEV (reference sequence). This CDR3 has 16 amino acids.